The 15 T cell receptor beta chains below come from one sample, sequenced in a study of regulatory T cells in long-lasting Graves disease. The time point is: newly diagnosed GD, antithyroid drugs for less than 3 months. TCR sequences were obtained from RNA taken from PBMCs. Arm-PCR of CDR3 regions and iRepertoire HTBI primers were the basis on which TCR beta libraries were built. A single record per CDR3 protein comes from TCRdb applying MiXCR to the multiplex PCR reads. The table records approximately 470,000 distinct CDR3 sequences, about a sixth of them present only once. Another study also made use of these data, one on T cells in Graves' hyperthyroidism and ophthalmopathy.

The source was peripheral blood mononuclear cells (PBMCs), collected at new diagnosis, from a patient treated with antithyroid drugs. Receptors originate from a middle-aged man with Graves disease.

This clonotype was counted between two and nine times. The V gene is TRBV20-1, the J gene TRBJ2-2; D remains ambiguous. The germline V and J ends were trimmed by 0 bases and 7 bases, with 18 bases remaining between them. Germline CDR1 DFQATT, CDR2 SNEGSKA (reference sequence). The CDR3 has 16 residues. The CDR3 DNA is TGCAGTGCTAGAGATTACCTACGAGAACACAGCGGGGAGCTGTTTTTT. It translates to CSARDYLREHSGELFF.

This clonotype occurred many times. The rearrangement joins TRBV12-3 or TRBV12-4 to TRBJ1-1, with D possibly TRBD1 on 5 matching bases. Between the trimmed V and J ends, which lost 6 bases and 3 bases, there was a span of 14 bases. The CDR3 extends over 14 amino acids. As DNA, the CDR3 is TGTGCCAGCAGCCTCCAGGGTCGGGACACTGAAGCTTTCTTT. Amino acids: CASSLQGRDTEAFF.

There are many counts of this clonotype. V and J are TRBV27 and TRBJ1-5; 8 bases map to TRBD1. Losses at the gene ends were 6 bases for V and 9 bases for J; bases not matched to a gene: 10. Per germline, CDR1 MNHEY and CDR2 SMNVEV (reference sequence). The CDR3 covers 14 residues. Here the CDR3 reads CASRDTGGSRPQHF. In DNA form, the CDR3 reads TGTGCCAGCAGGGACACAGGGGGGTCAAGGCCCCAGCATTTT.

CDR3 loop: CAYRGTGSNEQFF. The CDR3 DNA reads TGTGCCTACCGGGGGACAGGCTCCAATGAGCAGTTCTTC. The chain links TRBV2 to TRBJ2-1, with TRBD1 identical over 8 bases. The V gene's germline CDR1 is SNHLY and CDR2 FYNNEI. The CDR3 runs to 13 residues. The junction had 9 bases not matched to a gene; V was cut back by 11 bases and J by 6 bases. Full variable domain (remainder filled in from reference TRBV2 and TRBJ2-1): EPEVTQTPSHQVTQMGQEVILRCVPISNHLYFYWYRQILGQKVEFLVSFYNNEISEKSEIFDDQFSVERPDGSNFTLKIRSTKLEDSAMYFCAYRGTGSNEQFFGPGTRLTVL.

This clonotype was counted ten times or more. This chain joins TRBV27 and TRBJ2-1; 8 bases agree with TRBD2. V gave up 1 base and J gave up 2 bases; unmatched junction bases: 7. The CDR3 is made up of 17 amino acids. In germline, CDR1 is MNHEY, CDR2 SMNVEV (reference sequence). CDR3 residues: CASSLWSAGGAYNEQFF. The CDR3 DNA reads TGTGCCAGCAGTTTATGGTCCGCGGGGGGCGCCTACAATGAGCAGTTCTTC.

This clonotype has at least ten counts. CDR3 residues: CASSGDQGGYEQYF. CDR3 DNA sequence: TGTGCCAGCAGTGGGGACCAAGGAGGTTACGAGCAGTACTTC. The chain joins TRBV2 to TRBJ2-7; D may match TRBD1 or TRBD2 (5 bases each). Germline CDR1 SNHLY, CDR2 FYNNEI. Trimming left V 4 bases short and J 4 bases short, with 14 bases between. The CDR3 totals 14 residues.

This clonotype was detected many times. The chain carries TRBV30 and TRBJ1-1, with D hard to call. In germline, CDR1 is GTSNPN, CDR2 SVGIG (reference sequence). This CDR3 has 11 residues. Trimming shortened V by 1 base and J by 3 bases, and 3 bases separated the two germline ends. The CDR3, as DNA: TGTGCCTGGAGTGATTACACTGAAGCTTTCTTT. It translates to CAWSDYTEAFF.

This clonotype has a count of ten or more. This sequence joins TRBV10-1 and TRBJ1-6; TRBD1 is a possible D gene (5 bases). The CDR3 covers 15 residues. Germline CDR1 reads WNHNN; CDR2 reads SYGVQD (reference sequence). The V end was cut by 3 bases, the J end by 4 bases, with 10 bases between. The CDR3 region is CASSETGDYNSPLHF. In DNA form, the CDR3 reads TGCGCCAGCAGTGAAACAGGAGATTATAATTCACCCCTCCACTTT.

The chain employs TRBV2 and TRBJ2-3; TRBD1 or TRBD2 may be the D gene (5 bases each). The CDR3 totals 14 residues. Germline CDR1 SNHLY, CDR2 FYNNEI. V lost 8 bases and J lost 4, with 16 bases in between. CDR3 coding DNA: TGTGCCAGCGTGGCCGGGGCCTATCCAGATACGCAGTATTTT. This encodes CASVAGAYPDTQYF.

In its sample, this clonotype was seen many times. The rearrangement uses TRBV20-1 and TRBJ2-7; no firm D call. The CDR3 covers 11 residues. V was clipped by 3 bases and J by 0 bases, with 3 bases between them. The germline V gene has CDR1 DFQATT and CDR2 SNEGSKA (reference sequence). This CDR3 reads CSARSSYEQYF. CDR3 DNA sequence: TGCAGTGCTAGGAGCTCCTACGAGCAGTACTTC.

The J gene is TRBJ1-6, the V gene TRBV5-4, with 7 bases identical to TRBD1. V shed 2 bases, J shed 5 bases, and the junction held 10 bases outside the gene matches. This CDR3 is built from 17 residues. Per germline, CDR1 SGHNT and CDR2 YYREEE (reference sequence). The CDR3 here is CASSLYPPGTDNSPLHF. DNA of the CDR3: TGTGCCAGCAGCTTATATCCCCCGGGGACAGATAATTCACCCCTCCACTTT.

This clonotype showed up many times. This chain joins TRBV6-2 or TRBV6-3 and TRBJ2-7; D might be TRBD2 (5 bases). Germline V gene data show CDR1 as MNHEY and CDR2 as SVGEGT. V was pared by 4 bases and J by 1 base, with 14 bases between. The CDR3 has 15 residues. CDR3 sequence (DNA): TGTGCCAGCAGTTTAGGAGACTACGGGTCCTACGAGCAGTACTTC. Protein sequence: CASSLGDYGSYEQYF.

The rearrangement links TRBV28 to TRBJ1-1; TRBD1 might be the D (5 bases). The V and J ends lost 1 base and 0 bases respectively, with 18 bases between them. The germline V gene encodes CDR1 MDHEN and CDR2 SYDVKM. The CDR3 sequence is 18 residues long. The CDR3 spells CASSLYEWGLILNTEAFF. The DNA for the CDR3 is TGTGCCAGCAGTTTATATGAATGGGGACTCATATTGAACACTGAAGCTTTCTTT. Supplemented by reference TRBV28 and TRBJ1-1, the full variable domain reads DVKVTQSSRYLVKRTGEKVFLECVQDMDHENMFWYRQDPGLGLRLIYFSYDVKMKEKGDIPEGYSVSREKKERFSLILESASTNQTSMYLCASSLYEWGLILNTEAFFGQGTRLTVV.

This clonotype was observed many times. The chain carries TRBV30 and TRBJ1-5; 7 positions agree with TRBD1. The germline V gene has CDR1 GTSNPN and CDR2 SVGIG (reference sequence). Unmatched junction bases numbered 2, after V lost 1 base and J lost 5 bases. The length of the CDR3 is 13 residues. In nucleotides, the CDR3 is TGTGCCTGGAGTGGGGACAGTTATCAGCCCCAGCATTTT. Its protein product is CAWSGDSYQPQHF.

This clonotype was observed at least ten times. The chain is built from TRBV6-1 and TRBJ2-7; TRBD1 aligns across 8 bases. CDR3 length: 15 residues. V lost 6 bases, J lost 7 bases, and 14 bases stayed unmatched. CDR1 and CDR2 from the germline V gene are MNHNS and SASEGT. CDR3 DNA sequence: TGTGCCAGCAGCTCGAACCGGGACAGGACGTGGGAGCAGTACTTC. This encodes CASSSNRDRTWEQYF.